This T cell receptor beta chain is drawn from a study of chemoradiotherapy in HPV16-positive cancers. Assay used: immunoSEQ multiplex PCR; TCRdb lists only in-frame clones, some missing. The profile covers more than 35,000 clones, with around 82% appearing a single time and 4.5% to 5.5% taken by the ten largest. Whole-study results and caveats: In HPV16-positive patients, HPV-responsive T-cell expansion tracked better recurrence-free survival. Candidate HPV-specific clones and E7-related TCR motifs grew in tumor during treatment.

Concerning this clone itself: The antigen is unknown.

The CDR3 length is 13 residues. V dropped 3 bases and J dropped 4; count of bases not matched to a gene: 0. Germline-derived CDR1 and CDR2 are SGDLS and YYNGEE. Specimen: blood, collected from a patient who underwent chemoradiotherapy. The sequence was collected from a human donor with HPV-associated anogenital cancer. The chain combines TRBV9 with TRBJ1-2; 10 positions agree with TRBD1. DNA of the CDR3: TGTGCCAGCAGCGGGACAGGGGGCTATGGCTACACCTTC. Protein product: CASSGTGGYGYTF.